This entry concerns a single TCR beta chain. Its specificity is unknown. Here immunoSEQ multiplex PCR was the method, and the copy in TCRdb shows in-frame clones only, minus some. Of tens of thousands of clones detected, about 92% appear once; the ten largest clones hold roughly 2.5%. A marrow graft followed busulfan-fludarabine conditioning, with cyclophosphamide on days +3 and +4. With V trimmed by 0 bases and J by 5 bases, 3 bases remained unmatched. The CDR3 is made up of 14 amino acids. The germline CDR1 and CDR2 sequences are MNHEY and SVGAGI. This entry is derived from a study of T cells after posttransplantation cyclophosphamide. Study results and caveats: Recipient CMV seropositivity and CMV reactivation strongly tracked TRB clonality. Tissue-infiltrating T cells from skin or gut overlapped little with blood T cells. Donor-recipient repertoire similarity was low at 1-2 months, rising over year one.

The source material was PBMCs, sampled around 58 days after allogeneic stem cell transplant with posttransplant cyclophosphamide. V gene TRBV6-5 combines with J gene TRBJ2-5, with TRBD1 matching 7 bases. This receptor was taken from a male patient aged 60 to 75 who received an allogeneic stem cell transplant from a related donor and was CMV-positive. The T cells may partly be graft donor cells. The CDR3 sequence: CASSYSQGVETQYF. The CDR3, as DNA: TGTGCCAGCAGTTACTCCCAGGGGGTGGAGACCCAGTACTTC.